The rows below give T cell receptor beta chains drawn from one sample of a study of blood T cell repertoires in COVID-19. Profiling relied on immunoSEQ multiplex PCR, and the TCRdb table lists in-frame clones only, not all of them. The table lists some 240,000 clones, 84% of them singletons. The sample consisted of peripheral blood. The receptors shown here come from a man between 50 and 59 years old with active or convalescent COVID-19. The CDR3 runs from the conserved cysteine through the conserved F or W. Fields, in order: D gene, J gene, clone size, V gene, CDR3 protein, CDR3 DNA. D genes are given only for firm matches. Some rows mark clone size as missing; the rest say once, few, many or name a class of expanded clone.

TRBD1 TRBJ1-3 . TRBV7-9 CASSLARQGAYGNTIYF TGTGCCAGCAGCTTAGCAAGACAGGGGGCATATGGAAACACCATATATTTT
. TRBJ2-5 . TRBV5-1 CASSEQGRETQYF TGCGCCAGCAGCGAACAGGGGAGGGAGACCCAGTACTTC
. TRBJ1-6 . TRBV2 CASSKNRNSPLHF TGTGCCAGCAGTAAAAACAGGAATTCACCCCTCCACTTT
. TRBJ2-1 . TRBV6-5 CASSYSGDPRGEQFF TGTGCCAGCAGTTACTCGGGTGACCCCCGCGGTGAGCAGTTCTTC
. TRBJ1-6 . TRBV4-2 CASSQPGQGLNSPLHF TGTGCCAGCAGCCAACCCGGGCAGGGGTTGAATTCACCCCTCCACTTT
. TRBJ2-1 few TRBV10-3 CAISGGLNNEQFF TGTGCCATCAGTGGCGGGCTGAACAATGAGCAGTTCTTC
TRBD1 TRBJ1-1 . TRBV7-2 CASSLGSRRGQLEAFF TGTGCCAGCAGCTTAGGGTCGCGGAGGGGGCAGCTTGAAGCTTTCTTT
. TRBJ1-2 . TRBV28 CASSPPPPGYGYTF TGTGCCAGCAGTCCCCCACCCCCAGGGTACGGCTACACCTTC
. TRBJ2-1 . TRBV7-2 CASSLANALSSYNEQFF TGTGCCAGCAGCTTAGCAAACGCCCTTAGCTCCTACAATGAGCAGTTCTTC
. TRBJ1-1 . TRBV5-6 CASSSASMNTEAFF TGTGCCAGCAGCTCCGCTTCTATGAACACTGAAGCTTTCTTT
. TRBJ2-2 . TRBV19 CASSMTRGGELFF TGTGCCAGTAGTATGACAAGGGGTGGGGAGCTGTTTTTT
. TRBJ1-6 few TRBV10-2 CASRPPGGSYNSPLHF TGCGCCAGCCGCCCTCCGGGGGGTTCCTATAATTCACCCCTCCACTTT
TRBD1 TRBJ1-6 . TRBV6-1 CASSEGVFGTANSPLHF TGTGCCAGCAGTGAAGGGGTGTTCGGGACAGCAAATTCACCCCTCCACTTT
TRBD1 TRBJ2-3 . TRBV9 CASSHPAPGGWSTDTQYF TGTGCCAGCAGCCACCCCGCCCCAGGGGGATGGAGCACAGATACGCAGTATTTT